The 3 T cell receptor beta chains below all came from one sample that was sequenced in a study of shared clonotypes between healthy human individuals. The data were produced by immunoSEQ multiplex PCR, yet TCRdb's version contains in-frame clones alone and is incomplete. Altogether a few million clones are present, just under 95% being singletons, with the ten largest covering 0.3% to 0.4%. Sequencing input: naive CD4+ T cells from PBMCs. Subset defined: CD45RA+ positively selected. These receptors were collected from a man between 18 and 29 years old in good health. Some clones in this sample may be carry-over from other donors' samples.

The V and J genes are TRBV25-1 and TRBJ2-5, with D hard to call. V lost 3 bases and J lost 5, with 10 bases in between. The CDR3 contains 13 residues. In germline, CDR1 is MGHDK, CDR2 SYGVNS. CDR3 sequence reads: CASSDPFKETQYF. The CDR3 DNA reads TGTGCCAGCAGTGACCCTTTTAAGGAGACCCAGTACTTC.

The V call is TRBV5-1, the J call TRBJ2-3; 7 nucleotides align to TRBD1. Trimming took 3 bases from V and 1 from J; bases not matched to a gene: 11. The CDR3 has 17 amino acids. The germline V gene encodes CDR1 SGHRS and CDR2 YFSETQ. CDR3 in amino acids: CASSSLRQGEGTDTQYF. CDR3 nucleotide sequence: TGCGCCAGCAGCTCCCTACGACAGGGAGAGGGCACAGATACGCAGTATTTT.

The rearrangement uses TRBV28 and TRBJ2-7; unclear D gene. From germline, CDR1 is MDHEN and CDR2 SYDVKM. CDR3 length: 13 amino acids. Between the trimmed V and J ends, which lost 4 bases and 6 bases, there was a span of 13 bases. CDR3 DNA sequence: TGTGCCAGCAGTTCCGAGATCTTAGGCGAGCAGTACTTC. Protein sequence: CASSSEILGEQYF.